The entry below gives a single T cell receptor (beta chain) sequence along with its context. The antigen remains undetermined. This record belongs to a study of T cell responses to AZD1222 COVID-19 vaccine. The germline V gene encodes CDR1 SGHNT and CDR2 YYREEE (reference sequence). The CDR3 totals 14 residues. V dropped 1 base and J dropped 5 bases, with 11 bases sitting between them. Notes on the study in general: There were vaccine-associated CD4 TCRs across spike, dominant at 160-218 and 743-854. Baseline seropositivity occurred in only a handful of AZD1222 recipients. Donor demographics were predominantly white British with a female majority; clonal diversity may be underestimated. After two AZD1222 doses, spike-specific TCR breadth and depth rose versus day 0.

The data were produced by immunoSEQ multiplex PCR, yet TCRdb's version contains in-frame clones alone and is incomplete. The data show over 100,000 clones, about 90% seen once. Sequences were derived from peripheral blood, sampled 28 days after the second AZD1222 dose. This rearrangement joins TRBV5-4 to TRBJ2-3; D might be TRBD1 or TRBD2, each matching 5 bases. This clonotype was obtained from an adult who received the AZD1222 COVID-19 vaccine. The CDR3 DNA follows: TGTGCCAGCAGCTTGCCCAGGGCGGGAGATACGCAGTATTTT. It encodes CASSLPRAGDTQYF.